This TCR beta chain was observed in a study of T cell repertoires in cytomegalovirus infection. CDR1 and CDR2 (germline): LNHDA, SQIVND (reference sequence). Trimming stripped 7 bases from V and 4 bases from J, with 16 bases between. The CDR3 extends over 15 amino acids. In TCRdb, the reads were re-called with MiXCR into one record per CDR3 protein. The table lists more than 350,000 distinct CDR3 sequences, approximately 31% of them singletons. The table lists this clonotype with a few counts. The antigen is not known. The study's findings and limits: Ex vivo, HLA-C-restricted CMV-specific TCR beta clonotypes prevailed over the rest of the response.

This clonotype originated in a human donor in good health (CMV status not recorded). Some clones in this sample may be carry-over from other donors' samples. The sequencing sample was made of PBMCs. The chain combines TRBV19 with TRBJ2-2; D may be TRBD1 (6 bases). The CDR3 DNA reads TGTGCCAGTACCGCTCTTGACAGGCCCACCGGGGAGCTGTTTTTT. Its translation is CASTALDRPTGELFF.